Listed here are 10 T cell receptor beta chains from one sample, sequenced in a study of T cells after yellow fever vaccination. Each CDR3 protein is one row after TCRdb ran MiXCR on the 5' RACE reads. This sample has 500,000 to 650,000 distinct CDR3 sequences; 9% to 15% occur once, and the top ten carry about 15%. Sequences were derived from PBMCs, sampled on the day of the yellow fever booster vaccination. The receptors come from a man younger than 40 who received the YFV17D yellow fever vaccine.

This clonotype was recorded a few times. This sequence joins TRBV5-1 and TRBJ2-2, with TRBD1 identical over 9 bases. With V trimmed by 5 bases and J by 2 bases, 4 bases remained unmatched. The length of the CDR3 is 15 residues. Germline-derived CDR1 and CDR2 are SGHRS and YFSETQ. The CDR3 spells CASRRTGDNTGELFF. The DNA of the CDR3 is TGCGCCAGCAGGCGGACAGGGGATAACACCGGGGAGCTGTTTTTT.

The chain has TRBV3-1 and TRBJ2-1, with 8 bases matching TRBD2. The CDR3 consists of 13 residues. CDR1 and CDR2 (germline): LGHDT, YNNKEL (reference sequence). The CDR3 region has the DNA TGTGCTACGACTAGCGAGATTTACAATGAGCAGTTCTTC. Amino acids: CATTSEIYNEQFF.

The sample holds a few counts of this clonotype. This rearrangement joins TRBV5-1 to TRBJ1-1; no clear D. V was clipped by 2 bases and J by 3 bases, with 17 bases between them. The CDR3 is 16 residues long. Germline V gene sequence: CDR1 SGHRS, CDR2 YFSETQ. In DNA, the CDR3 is TGCGCCAGCAGCTTTGAGCCCGATGGGAGCTACACTGAAGCTTTCTTT. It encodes CASSFEPDGSYTEAFF.

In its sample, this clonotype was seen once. The CDR3 DNA reads TGCAGTGCGGAGAGCAGGGCATTAGCCAAAAACATTCAGTACTTC. It is translated as CSAESRALAKNIQYF. The chain combines TRBV20-1 with TRBJ2-4; D may be TRBD1 (5 bases). The CDR3 loop spans 15 amino acids. Trimming took 6 bases from V and 0 from J, leaving 15 bases between them. Germline-derived CDR1 and CDR2 are DFQATT and SNEGSKA (reference sequence).

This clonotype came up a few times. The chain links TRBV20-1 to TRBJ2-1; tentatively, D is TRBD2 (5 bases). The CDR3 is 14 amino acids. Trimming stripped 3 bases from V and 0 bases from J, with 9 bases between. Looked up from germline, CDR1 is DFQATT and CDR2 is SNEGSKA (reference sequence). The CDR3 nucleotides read TGCAGTGCTAGCGGGGAAAGCTCCTACAATGAGCAGTTCTTC. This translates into CSASGESSYNEQFF.

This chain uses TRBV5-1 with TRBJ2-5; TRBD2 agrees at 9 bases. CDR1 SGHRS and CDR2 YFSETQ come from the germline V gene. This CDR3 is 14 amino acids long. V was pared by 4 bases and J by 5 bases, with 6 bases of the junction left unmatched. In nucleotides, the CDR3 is TGCGCCAGCAGCCTTAGCGGGAGTGTGGAGACCCAGTACTTC. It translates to CASSLSGSVETQYF.

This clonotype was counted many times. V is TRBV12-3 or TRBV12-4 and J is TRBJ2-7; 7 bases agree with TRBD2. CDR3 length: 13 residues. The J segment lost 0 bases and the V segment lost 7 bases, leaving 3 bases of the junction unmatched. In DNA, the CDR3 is TGTGCCAGCACCCCGGGGGGCTCCTACGAGCAGTACTTC. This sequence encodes CASTPGGSYEQYF.

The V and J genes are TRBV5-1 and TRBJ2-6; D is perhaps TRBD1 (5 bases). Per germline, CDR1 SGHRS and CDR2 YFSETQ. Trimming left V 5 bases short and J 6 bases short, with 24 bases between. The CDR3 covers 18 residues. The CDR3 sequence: CASSPAQGFRILANVLTF. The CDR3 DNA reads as TGCGCCAGCAGTCCTGCGCAGGGATTTCGAATATTGGCCAACGTCCTGACTTTC.

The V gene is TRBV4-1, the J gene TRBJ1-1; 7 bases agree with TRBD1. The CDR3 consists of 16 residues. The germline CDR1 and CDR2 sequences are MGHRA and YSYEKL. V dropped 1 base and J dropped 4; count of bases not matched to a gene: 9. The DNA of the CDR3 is TGCGCCAGCAGCCAAGGACAGGGTGGTTTGAGCACTGAAGCTTTCTTT. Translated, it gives CASSQGQGGLSTEAFF.

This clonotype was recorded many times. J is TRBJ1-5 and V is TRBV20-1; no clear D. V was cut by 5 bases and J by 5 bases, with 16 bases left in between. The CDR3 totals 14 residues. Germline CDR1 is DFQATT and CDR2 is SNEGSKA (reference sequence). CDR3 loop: CSAGRTSRDQPQHF. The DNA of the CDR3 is TGCAGTGCTGGGAGGACCTCAAGGGATCAGCCCCAGCATTTT.